The T cell receptor (beta chain) described here comes from a study of T-cell memory formation after mild COVID-19. Study-wide results and limits: Day 15 to 85 contractors were CD4/CD8 balanced; later expanders leaned CD4+. CD4+ contracting clones lay mainly in CM and EM, CD8+ ones in EMRA.

With constant-segment primers, 5'RACE yielded cDNA libraries of TCR alpha and TCR beta that carried sample barcodes and UMIs. TCRdb ran MiXCR on the 5' RACE reads and lists one entry per CDR3 protein. The sample lists 290,000 or so distinct CDR3 sequences; roughly a fifth were seen once. This clonotype was counted a few times. Its cognate antigen is unknown. The clonotype comes from a man between 18 and 29 years old who had mild COVID-19 (a few samples of this study predate the infection). Cell type and time point are not known. Source material: PBMCs or a T cell subset sorted from them (not recorded which).

The CDR3 spells CASSFGGQAFF. The DNA for the CDR3 is TGTGCCAGCAGTTTCGGGGGCCAAGCTTTCTTT. V is TRBV27 and J is TRBJ1-1; tentative D call: TRBD1 (6 bases). This CDR3 has 11 amino acids. Germline CDR1 and CDR2: MNHEY and SMNVEV (reference sequence). V lost 3 bases, J lost 9 bases, and 8 bases lay in between.